These 30 T cell receptor beta chains came from one sample sequenced in a study of T cell repertoires in cytomegalovirus infection. TCRdb reprocessed the reads with MiXCR, giving one entry per CDR3 protein. The sample gives about 920,000 distinct CDR3 sequences, roughly 31% of which show up once; roughly an eighth is in the top ten. Antigens for these TCRs are unknown. This specimen was cultured CD8+ T cells from PBMCs, taken from culture after CMV antigen stimulation. The receptors derive from a human donor in good health (CMV status not recorded). Some clones in this sample may be carry-over from other donors' samples.

The chain is built from TRBV6-6 and TRBJ2-1; D may be TRBD2 (5 bases). V lost 5 bases to trimming and J lost 9 bases, with 17 bases between them. Germline CDR1 MNHNY, CDR2 SVGAGI (reference sequence). This CDR3 contains 14 residues. The CDR3 nucleotides are TGTGCCAGCAGTGGTGAGGGCAGGTTTGGTGAGCAGTTCTTC. Protein: CASSGEGRFGEQFF.

The chain has TRBV4-3 and TRBJ2-5, with unresolved D. Germline V gene sequence: CDR1 LGHNA, CDR2 YSLEER. The V and J ends lost 0 bases and 3 bases respectively, with 11 bases between them. The CDR3 has 15 amino acids. Here the CDR3 DNA reads TGCGCCAGCAGCCAAGACGACGCACGGGAAGAGACCCAGTACTTC. Translated: CASSQDDAREETQYF.

The chain recombines TRBV28 with TRBJ1-5, with 10 bases that match TRBD1. Trimming removed 4 bases from V and 5 bases from J; junction bases left unmatched: 5. The CDR3 runs 15 residues. Germline-derived CDR1 and CDR2 are MDHEN and SYDVKM. The CDR3 coding sequence is TGTGCCAGCAGTTCCCCGGACAGGGGGGATCAGCCCCAGCATTTT. Residues: CASSSPDRGDQPQHF. Full variable domain (remainder filled in from reference TRBV28 and TRBJ1-5): DVKVTQSSRYLVKRTGEKVFLECVQDMDHENMFWYRQDPGLGLRLIYFSYDVKMKEKGDIPEGYSVSREKKERFSLILESASTNQTSMYLCASSSPDRGDQPQHFGDGTRLSIL.

Concerning this clonotype itself: An end of the junction does not agree with germline; a read error may underlie this. The J gene is TRBJ1-6, the V gene TRBV6-1; D possibly corresponds to TRBD1 (6 bases). This CDR3 has 13 amino acids. Germline lookup yields CDR1 MNHNS and CDR2 SASEGT. The CDR3 loop reads CASTAGDPSPIHF. The DNA for the CDR3 is TGTGCCAGCACTGCAGGGGATCCTTCACCCATCCACTTT.

The V call is TRBV12-3 or TRBV12-4, the J call TRBJ1-1; TRBD1 agrees at 7 bases. J gave up 1 base and V 5 bases, and 4 bases lay outside the gene matches. This CDR3 has 14 residues. CDR3 sequence reads: CASSRDSGNTEAFF. CDR3 DNA sequence: TGTGCCAGCAGTAGGGACAGTGGGAACACTGAAGCTTTCTTT.

On this clonotype: An end of the junction differs from the germline gene, which may be a read error. This chain joins TRBV6-5 and TRBJ2-5; 8 nucleotides match TRBD1. CDR3 length: 18 residues. Germline CDR1 reads MNHEY; CDR2 reads SVGAGI. CDR3 nucleotides: TGTGCCAGCAGTTACCTTATCCGGGACAGGCGGATCCAAGAGACCCAGCACTTC. The encoded protein is CASSYLIRDRRIQETQHF.

V usage is TRBV10-3 and J usage is TRBJ2-1; no firm D call. CDR3 length: 14 residues. Trimming stripped 0 bases from V and 1 base from J, with 4 bases between. Germline CDR1 is ENHRY and CDR2 is SYGVKD. CDR3 sequence (DNA): TGTGCCATCAGTGAGTCGGGTTCCTACAATGAGCAGTTCTTC. Translated: CAISESGSYNEQFF.

The chain recombines TRBV20-1 with TRBJ1-5; possibly TRBD1 for D (5 bases). From germline, CDR1 is DFQATT and CDR2 SNEGSKA (reference sequence). V lost 1 base, J lost 0 bases, and 13 bases lay in between. The CDR3 contains 16 residues. The CDR3 protein is CSARVGGRNSNQPQHF. DNA for the CDR3: TGCAGTGCTAGAGTCGGGGGAAGAAATAGCAATCAGCCCCAGCATTTT.

The CDR3 sequence: CASSQVQGVWETQYF. CDR3 nucleotides: TGCGCCAGCAGCCAAGTTCAGGGGGTGTGGGAGACCCAGTACTTC. The chain combines TRBV4-1 with TRBJ2-5, with 7 positions matching TRBD1. This CDR3 is built from 15 residues. CDR1 and CDR2 from the germline V gene are MGHRA and YSYEKL. V lost 1 base to trimming and J lost 5 bases; unmatched junction nucleotides: 7.

The sample holds one count of this clonotype. This may stem from a read error, because a much larger clone lies one nucleotide away. The chain has TRBV7-2 and TRBJ2-1; perhaps TRBD2 as D (6 bases). This CDR3 is 18 amino acids long. Trimming took 1 base from V and 5 from J, leaving 21 bases between them. CDR1 and CDR2 (germline): SGHTA, FQGNSA. This chain's CDR3 is CASSLEQPLARNHNEQFF. The CDR3 region has the DNA TGTGCCAGCAGCTTAGAACAACCTCTAGCGCGAAACCACAATGAGCAGTTCTTC.

About this clonotype: A much larger clonotype is one base distant, so this may be a read error. The chain joins TRBV6-2 or TRBV6-3 to TRBJ2-1, with no clear D. Germline V lookup: CDR1 MNHEY, CDR2 SVGEGT. The CDR3 runs to 13 residues. The CDR3 reads CTSSELSYNEQFF. The CDR3, as DNA: TGTACCAGCAGTGAGCTCTCCTACAATGAGCAGTTCTTC.

This clonotype was recorded at least ten times. The chain has TRBV7-2 and TRBJ1-6; 9 positions match TRBD1. CDR1 and CDR2 from the germline V gene are SGHTA and FQGNSA. Trimming removed 5 bases from V and 8 bases from J; junction bases left unmatched: 7. CDR3 length: 15 residues. The CDR3: CASSTRDRVDSPLHF. In nucleotides, the CDR3 is TGTGCCAGCAGCACCCGGGACAGGGTAGATTCACCCCTCCACTTT.

The rearrangement links TRBV5-1 to TRBJ1-3, with 7 nucleotides matching TRBD1. The V gene's germline CDR1 is SGHRS and CDR2 YFSETQ. The length of the CDR3 is 17 residues. V lost 4 bases and J lost 4; bases outside the gene matches: 14. Here the CDR3 reads CASSRGADRIGGNTIYF. The CDR3 DNA reads TGCGCCAGCAGCCGGGGAGCGGACAGGATAGGAGGAAACACCATATATTTT.

V is TRBV4-3 and J is TRBJ2-5; D not resolved. The germline gives CDR1 LGHNA, CDR2 YSLEER. The CDR3 spans 15 residues. The V end lost 1 base, the J end lost 4 bases, and 13 bases lay between the germline ends. Here the CDR3 DNA reads TGCGCCAGCAGCCAAGGCGGCAAATACAGAGAGACCCAGTACTTC. Amino acid sequence: CASSQGGKYRETQYF.

Worth noting for this clonotype: The CDR3 carries no conserved terminal phenylalanine or tryptophan, so it likely arises from a read error. This CDR3 reads CATTGTVDTGELFS. In nucleotides, the CDR3 is TGTGCCACCACCGGGACAGTGGACACCGGGGAGCTGTTTTCT. This chain joins TRBV6-2 or TRBV6-3 and TRBJ2-2; 7 nucleotides match TRBD1. Germline V gives CDR1 MNHEY, CDR2 SVGEGT. The CDR3 covers 14 residues. J lost 3 bases, V lost 10 bases, and 8 bases had no gene match.

The chain recombines TRBV7-9 with TRBJ2-5; D is perhaps TRBD2 (6 bases). CDR1 is SEHNR, CDR2 FQNEAQ, per germline (reference sequence). V was pared by 3 bases and J by 1 base, with 15 bases between. The CDR3 runs to 16 residues. As DNA, the CDR3 is TGTGCCAGCAGCTTTACGGGAGAGCATTCCCAAGAGACCCAGTACTTC. Amino acids: CASSFTGEHSQETQYF.

As to this clonotype: Mismatch with germline at one junction end may stem from a read error. This sequence joins TRBV7-4 and TRBJ1-1, with D hard to call. Germline CDR1 reads SGHVT; CDR2 reads SQSDAQ. The CDR3 runs to 12 residues. The CDR3 reads CASSLDGEEVFF. CDR3 DNA sequence: TGTGCCAGCAGCTTGGACGGCGAGGAAGTTTTCTTT.

This clonotype was observed a few times. The chain is built from TRBV29-1 and TRBJ2-1; D gene ambiguous. This CDR3 is built from 11 residues. The germline V gene has CDR1 SQVTM and CDR2 ANQGSEA. The ends were cut back, 6 bases at V and 0 bases at J, with 3 bases in the middle. CDR3 bases: TGCAGCGTAAACTCCTACAATGAGCAGTTCTTC. Translation gives CSVNSYNEQFF.

This clonotype turned up a few times. The chain carries TRBV5-5 and TRBJ2-1, with a weak D call TRBD1 (5 bases). This CDR3 has 15 amino acids. Germline CDR1 and CDR2: SGHKS and YYEKEE (reference sequence). Trimming stripped 5 bases from V and 2 bases from J, with 14 bases between. The CDR3 loop is CASRPPAGPYNEQFF. DNA for the CDR3: TGTGCCAGCAGACCCCCGGCAGGGCCCTACAATGAGCAGTTCTTC. Full variable domain (remainder filled in from reference TRBV5-5 and TRBJ2-1): DAGVTQSPTHLIKTRGQQVTLRCSPISGHKSVSWYQQVLGQGPQFIFQYYEKEERGRGNFPDRFSARQFPNYSSELNVNALLLGDSALYLCASRPPAGPYNEQFFGPGTRLTVL.

The V gene is TRBV4-3, the J gene TRBJ1-6, with D perhaps TRBD1 (6 bases). V shed 4 bases and J shed 7 bases, with 11 bases lying between them. CDR1 is LGHNA, CDR2 YSLEER, per germline. The CDR3 is 14 amino acids. CDR3 region: CASSPSTGNSPLHF. CDR3 DNA sequence: TGCGCCAGCAGCCCTTCTACAGGGAATTCACCCCTCCACTTT.

This clonotype appeared many times. One junction end does not reproduce the germline sequence, and a read error may be involved. The chain combines TRBV5-6 with TRBJ2-2; D is uncertain. CDR1 is SGHDT, CDR2 YYEEEE, per germline. This CDR3 spans 14 amino acids. The CDR3 DNA sequence: TGTGCCAGCAGCTGGGCAGAATACACCTGGGAGCTGTTTTTT. Its translation: CASSWAEYTWELFF.

In regard to this clonotype: A much larger clone is a single base away; this may be a read error. The gene calls are TRBV27 and TRBJ1-1, with D unclear. V lost 8 bases to trimming and J lost 4 bases, with 8 bases between them. Germline CDR1 reads MNHEY; CDR2 reads SMNVEV (reference sequence). The CDR3 extends over 11 amino acids. CDR3 sequence reads: CASVSGTEAFF. CDR3 bases: TGTGCCAGCGTAAGTGGCACTGAAGCTTTCTTT.

This clonotype was detected a few times. The chain has TRBV6-5 and TRBJ2-3; 12 nucleotides agree with TRBD1. J gave up 6 bases and V 6 bases, and 7 bases lay outside the gene matches. Looked up from germline, CDR1 is MNHEY and CDR2 is SVGAGI. CDR3 length: 15 amino acids. CDR3 region: CASRPGQGARDTQYF. CDR3 nucleotide sequence: TGTGCCAGCAGACCGGGACAGGGGGCAAGGGATACGCAGTATTTT.

This clonotype was observed at least ten times. The V gene is TRBV7-6, the J gene TRBJ1-3; 7 bases are shared with TRBD1. J lost 0 bases, V lost 1 base, and 0 bases had no gene match. The V gene's germline CDR1 is SGHVS and CDR2 FNYEAQ. There are 15 residues in the CDR3. The CDR3: CASSLGTGSGNTIYF. CDR3 sequence (DNA): TGTGCCAGCAGCTTAGGGACAGGCTCTGGAAACACCATATATTTT.

This clonotype was detected only a few times. V and J are TRBV5-4 and TRBJ2-7; tentative D call: TRBD1 (5 bases). Trimming took off 10 bases at V and 0 bases at J, with 14 bases between the two ends. CDR1 SGHNT and CDR2 YYREEE come from the germline V gene (reference sequence). The CDR3 is made up of 13 amino acids. CDR3 amino acids: CACRQGNSYEQYF. CDR3 in DNA: TGTGCCTGTCGGCAGGGAAACTCCTACGAGCAGTACTTC.

V and J are TRBV6-6 and TRBJ2-2; tentatively, D is TRBD1 or TRBD2 (5 bases each). Trimming took 1 base from V and 6 from J, leaving 12 bases between them. The CDR3 sequence is 15 residues long. In germline, CDR1 is MNHNY, CDR2 SVGAGI (reference sequence). CDR3 bases: TGTGCCAGCAGTTACTGGGGGAAAAAGTCCGGGGAGCTGTTTTTT. Translation gives CASSYWGKKSGELFF.

To note about this clonotype: This may be a read error, as it is one base from a much larger clone. The chain uses TRBV7-8 and TRBJ2-2; 8 positions match TRBD2. The V gene end was trimmed by 7 bases and the J gene end by 5 bases; junction bases not matched to a gene: 15. Germline V gene data show CDR1 as SGHVS and CDR2 as FQNEAQ. The CDR3 extends over 17 amino acids. The CDR3 region is CASNPFPAGGDTGELFF. Written as DNA, the CDR3 is TGTGCCAGCAACCCATTCCCCGCGGGGGGCGATACCGGGGAGCTGTTTTTT. Together with reference TRBV7-8 and TRBJ2-2, the CDR3 gives the full variable domain: GAGVSQSPRYKVAKRGQDVALRCDPISGHVSLFWYQQALGQGPEFLTYFQNEAQLDKSGLPSDRFFAERPEGSVSTLKIQRTQQEDSAVYLCASNPFPAGGDTGELFFGEGSRLTVL.

This clonotype has only a few counts. J is TRBJ1-2 and V is TRBV12-3 or TRBV12-4; D not certain. Deletions cut 7 bases from V and 4 bases from J, with 19 bases between. The length of the CDR3 is 15 residues. The CDR3 DNA sequence: TGTGCCAGCACCCCCGGGAATGCAGTCGTCTATGGCTACACCTTC. Encoded protein: CASTPGNAVVYGYTF.

The chain employs TRBV6-2 or TRBV6-3 and TRBJ2-2; 8 bases align to TRBD1. The length of the CDR3 is 14 residues. Looked up from germline, CDR1 is MNHEY and CDR2 is SVGEGT. J gave up 8 bases and V 6 bases, and 8 bases lay outside the gene matches. CDR3 bases: TGTGCCAGCAGGGAGGACAGGGCAACAGGGGAGCTGTTTTTT. Its translation: CASREDRATGELFF.

The chain employs TRBV10-3 and TRBJ2-1; TRBD2 is a possible D gene (5 bases). CDR3 size: 11 residues. Germline assignment: CDR1 ENHRY and CDR2 SYGVKD. The germline V and J ends were trimmed by 2 bases and 9 bases, with 5 bases remaining between them. CDR3 in DNA: TGTGCCATCAGTGAGACTAGTGAGCAGTTCTTC. Translating gives CAISETSEQFF.